What follows are 14 T cell receptor beta chains derived from one specimen sequenced in a study of shared clonotypes between healthy human individuals. The protocol was immunoSEQ multiplex PCR, while the TCRdb copy is restricted to in-frame clones and leaves out a portion. The data hold under 850,000 clones, with approximately 77% observed a single time. The material sequenced was memory CD4+ T cells sorted from blood. The subset: CD45RA-negative fraction. Receptors were obtained from a woman under 40 in good health.

The rearrangement links TRBV5-4 to TRBJ2-5, with D maybe TRBD1 (6 bases). In germline, CDR1 is SGHNT, CDR2 YYREEE (reference sequence). Between the trimmed V and J ends, which lost 2 bases and 9 bases, there was a span of 17 bases. The CDR3 runs to 14 residues. The chain's CDR3 is CASSLRAPKGAQYF. Written as DNA, the CDR3 is TGTGCCAGCAGCTTAAGGGCTCCTAAGGGGGCCCAGTACTTC. The complete variable domain, with remaining parts taken from reference TRBV5-4 and TRBJ2-5, reads ETGVTQSPTHLIKTRGQQVTLRCSSQSGHNTVSWYQQALGQGPQFIFQYYREEENGRGNFPPRFSGLQFPNYSSELNVNALELDDSALYLCASSLRAPKGAQYFGPGTRLLVL.

The chain employs TRBV28 and TRBJ1-1; TRBD1 is a possible D gene (5 bases). CDR1 MDHEN and CDR2 SYDVKM come from the germline V gene. The CDR3 contains 12 residues. V lost 8 bases and J lost 4, with 11 bases in between. The CDR3 sequence: CASGRGVTEAFF. CDR3 sequence (DNA): TGTGCCAGCGGCCGGGGGGTCACTGAAGCTTTCTTT.

V and J are TRBV27 and TRBJ1-4, with a possible D match to TRBD1 (5 bases). The CDR3 is made up of 14 amino acids. CDR1 and CDR2 (germline): MNHEY, SMNVEV (reference sequence). The germline V and J ends were trimmed by 9 bases and 7 bases, with 18 bases remaining between them. The CDR3 DNA is TGTGCCAGTCGTATCCAGGGTGCTGGTGAAAAACTGTTTTTT. Protein sequence: CASRIQGAGEKLFF.

This chain uses TRBV2 with TRBJ1-2, with D perhaps TRBD1 (6 bases). The CDR3 has 16 amino acids. Germline V CDR1 and CDR2: SNHLY, FYNNEI. The V end was cut by 6 bases, the J end by 2 bases, with 19 bases between. CDR3 coding DNA: TGTGCCAGCAGCCCGGGGGGCAGGGGAGGAAACTATGGCTACACCTTC. Residues: CASSPGGRGGNYGYTF.

The rearrangement links TRBV11-2 to TRBJ2-3; D is ambiguous. The CDR3 runs 14 residues. V was clipped by 3 bases and J by 6 bases, with 13 bases between them. Germline V gene lookup returns CDR1 SGHAT and CDR2 FQNNGV. DNA of the CDR3: TGTGCCAGCAGCTTGGGTCAAGCGCCGGATACGCAGTATTTT. Protein product: CASSLGQAPDTQYF.

This clone was counted a single time. The V gene is TRBV29-1, the J gene TRBJ2-3; D is perhaps TRBD2 (6 bases). V shed 4 bases and J shed 4 bases, with 18 bases lying between them. Germline loops: CDR1 SQVTM, CDR2 ANQGSEA. The CDR3 is made up of 15 amino acids. CDR3 loop: CSVAFPISGSDTQYF. The DNA for the CDR3 is TGCAGCGTTGCCTTTCCGATCAGCGGGTCAGATACGCAGTATTTT.

J is TRBJ2-7 and V is TRBV5-8; D possibly uses TRBD1 or TRBD2 (5 bases each). Germline V gives CDR1 SGHTS, CDR2 YDEGEE. The CDR3 is 13 amino acids. With 2 bases removed from V and 6 bases from J, the gap between germline ends came to 12 bases. DNA of the CDR3: TGTGCCAGCAGCTTCCCCCCGGGGCCCGAGCAGTACTTC. Its translation is CASSFPPGPEQYF.

The chain is built from TRBV5-1 and TRBJ2-7; TRBD2 might be the D (6 bases). The germline V and J ends were trimmed by 5 bases and 4 bases, with 22 bases remaining between them. Per germline, CDR1 SGHRS and CDR2 YFSETQ. CDR3 length: 16 residues. The CDR3 DNA reads as TGCGCCAGCAGGGCAGACCAAGCGGGCTCTAGGTACGAGCAGTACTTC. Translating it yields CASRADQAGSRYEQYF.

CDR3 amino acids: CASSLRLAKDTQYF. CDR3 bases: TGTGCCAGCAGCTTGCGACTAGCGAAAGATACGCAGTATTTT. The chain has TRBV11-2 and TRBJ2-3; 8 nucleotides line up with TRBD2. V lost 3 bases and J lost 5; bases outside the gene matches: 4. Per the germline V gene, CDR1 is SGHAT and CDR2 is FQNNGV. The CDR3 sequence is 14 residues long.

V and J are TRBV7-2 and TRBJ2-2; TRBD2 matches at 10 bases. The V segment lost 5 bases and the J segment 2 bases; nucleotides outside the gene matches: 11. The CDR3 loop spans 18 amino acids. Germline CDR1 and CDR2: SGHTA and FQGNSA. CDR3 in DNA: TGTGCCAGCAGCCCCGGACTAGCGGCCGTGATAAACACCGGGGAGCTGTTTTTT. It specifies CASSPGLAAVINTGELFF.

V gene TRBV2 combines with J gene TRBJ2-7; 8 nucleotides line up with TRBD1. Looked up from germline, CDR1 is SNHLY and CDR2 is FYNNEI. J was trimmed by 4 bases and V by 4 bases; bases with no gene match: 6. The CDR3 is 14 amino acids. In nucleotides, the CDR3 is TGTGCCAGCAGTGGCCAGGGGGCTCCGTACGAGCAGTACTTC. Its translation is CASSGQGAPYEQYF.

V usage is TRBV6-5 and J usage is TRBJ2-7; the match to TRBD2 covers 7 bases. The germline V gene encodes CDR1 MNHEY and CDR2 SVGAGI. CDR3 length: 15 amino acids. V was pared by 5 bases and J by 2 bases, with 9 bases of the junction left unmatched. CDR3 sequence: CASSREREDAYEQYF. The CDR3 DNA follows: TGTGCCAGCAGTAGGGAACGGGAGGATGCCTACGAGCAGTACTTC.

This clone was detected only a few times. This rearrangement joins TRBV19 to TRBJ2-2; 10 bases are shared with TRBD1. The length of the CDR3 is 14 residues. Looked up from germline, CDR1 is LNHDA and CDR2 is SQIVND (reference sequence). The V segment lost 10 bases and the J segment 1 base; nucleotides outside the gene matches: 3. CDR3 sequence: CATRDRGNTGELFF. The CDR3 DNA reads TGTGCCACGCGGGACAGGGGGAACACCGGGGAGCTGTTTTTT. The full variable domain, in which reference TRBV19 and TRBJ2-2 provide the parts outside the CDR3, is DGGITQSPKYLFRKEGQNVTLSCEQNLNHDAMYWYRQDPGQGLRLIYYSQIVNDFQKGDIAEGYSVSREKKESFPLTVTSAQKNPTAFYLCATRDRGNTGELFFGEGSRLTVL.

There are a few counts of this clone. The chain joins TRBV18 to TRBJ2-2; the D gene is possibly TRBD2 (5 bases). Trimming pared 6 bases from V and 1 base from J, leaving 15 bases between. CDR1 and CDR2 from the germline V gene are KGHSH and LQKENI. CDR3 length equals 16 residues. The CDR3 spells CASSEMAAVNTGELFF. CDR3 nucleotide sequence: TGTGCCAGCTCGGAAATGGCAGCGGTGAACACCGGGGAGCTGTTTTTT.